One sample yielded the 13 T cell receptor beta chains listed below, sequenced in a study of PD-1 blockade in classical Hodgkin lymphoma. All patients experienced relapse after autologous stem cell transplantation, and brentuximab vedotin exposure was variable. Data came from immunoSEQ multiplex PCR; TCRdb stores just in-frame clones and leaves some out. The table has 50,000 or so clones, more than 85% seen once. The sample here was peripheral blood mononuclear cells (PBMCs), taken before the second cycle of nivolumab. The receptors here all came from a human donor with classical Hodgkin lymphoma.

The rearrangement joins TRBV2 to TRBJ2-5; 7 bases map to TRBD1. With V trimmed by 6 bases and J by 5 bases, 9 bases remained unmatched. The length of the CDR3 is 14 residues. Germline V CDR1 and CDR2: SNHLY, FYNNEI. CDR3 sequence: CASRTRGGEETQYF. The CDR3 nucleotides read TGTGCCAGCAGGACGAGAGGGGGCGAGGAGACCCAGTACTTC.

The chain joins TRBV9 to TRBJ2-5, with 8 bases fitting TRBD2. The CDR3 totals 15 residues. Per germline, CDR1 SGDLS and CDR2 YYNGEE. Trimming took 3 bases from V and 5 from J; bases not matched to a gene: 9. The CDR3 spells CASSARGGSLETQYF. The CDR3 DNA follows: TGTGCCAGCAGCGCCCGGGGGGGTTCCCTTGAGACCCAGTACTTC.

The chain couples TRBV11-2 to TRBJ1-4, with a possible D match to TRBD1 (5 bases). V was cut by 1 base and J by 5 bases, with 8 bases left in between. The CDR3 has 14 residues. CDR1 SGHAT and CDR2 FQNNGV come from the germline V gene. The CDR3 DNA sequence: TGTGCCAGCAGCTTAGTTGCAGGGAATGAAAAACTGTTTTTT. Translated, it gives CASSLVAGNEKLFF.

In nucleotides, the CDR3 is TGTGCCAGCAGTGAGGGCTCCCCCTTAGGCTACACCTTC. Translation: CASSEGSPLGYTF. The V call is TRBV2, the J call TRBJ1-2; D unresolved. The CDR3 consists of 13 residues. Trimming stripped 3 bases from V and 8 bases from J, with 13 bases between. Looked up from germline, CDR1 is SNHLY and CDR2 is FYNNEI.

CDR3 sequence (DNA): TGTGCCAGCAGTTACTTAACCGGGGAGCTGTTTTTT. Amino acid sequence: CASSYLTGELFF. The chain employs TRBV28 and TRBJ2-2; D is undetermined. This CDR3 is built from 12 residues. Germline values: CDR1 MDHEN, CDR2 SYDVKM. Trimming cost V 4 bases and J 5 bases, with 5 bases left between them.

The chain uses TRBV4-1 and TRBJ2-3; a possible D gene is TRBD2 (6 bases). CDR1 and CDR2 (germline): MGHRA, YSYEKL. The CDR3 has 12 residues. The V end was cut by 3 bases, the J end by 6 bases, with 7 bases between. CDR3 protein: CASSHLADTQYF. DNA for the CDR3: TGCGCCAGCAGCCACCTAGCGGATACGCAGTATTTT.

The chain recombines TRBV14 with TRBJ2-7; a weak D match, TRBD1 (5 bases). V lost 4 bases to trimming and J lost 0 bases, with 16 bases between them. Germline-derived CDR1 and CDR2 are SGHDN and FVKESK. The CDR3 consists of 16 residues. The CDR3 DNA is TGTGCCAGCAGCCCCCGAACAGGTTCCATCTCCTACGAGCAGTACTTC. Amino acid sequence: CASSPRTGSISYEQYF. Together with reference TRBV14 and TRBJ2-7, the CDR3 gives the full variable domain: EAGVTQFPSHSVIEKGQTVTLRCDPISGHDNLYWYRRVMGKEIKFLLHFVKESKQDESGMPNNRFLAERTGGTYSTLKVQPAELEDSGVYFCASSPRTGSISYEQYFGPGTRLTVT.

This chain joins TRBV7-2 and TRBJ2-5; TRBD1 matches at 8 bases. The V gene's germline CDR1 is SGHTA and CDR2 FQGNSA. Unmatched junction bases numbered 6, after V lost 4 bases and J lost 5 bases. CDR3 length: 14 amino acids. The CDR3, as DNA: TGTGCCAGCAGCTCTGGACAGGGCCGGGAGACCCAGTACTTC. The encoded protein is CASSSGQGRETQYF.

V gene TRBV18 combines with J gene TRBJ2-3; D gene uncertain. The V end lost 4 bases, the J end lost 1 base, and 18 bases lay between the germline ends. The length of the CDR3 is 17 residues. The germline V gene encodes CDR1 KGHSH and CDR2 LQKENI. The CDR3 protein is CASSRTDVSAGTDTQYF. CDR3 coding DNA: TGTGCCAGCTCACGAACTGACGTAAGTGCTGGCACAGATACGCAGTATTTT.

The V call is TRBV9, the J call TRBJ2-1; possible D gene TRBD2, 6 bases. Germline V gene data show CDR1 as SGDLS and CDR2 as YYNGEE. CDR3 length: 15 residues. Trimming shortened V by 3 bases and J by 1 base, and 11 bases separated the two germline ends. CDR3 nucleotides: TGTGCCAGCAGCGAAACCGGGGGATCCTACAATGAGCAGTTCTTC. Translation gives CASSETGGSYNEQFF.

V is TRBV10-3 and J is TRBJ2-7; 9 bases line up with TRBD1. The CDR3 loop spans 14 amino acids. J was trimmed by 3 bases and V by 4 bases; bases with no gene match: 4. CDR1 is ENHRY, CDR2 SYGVKD, per germline. CDR3 nucleotides: TGTGCCATCAGTGCGGGACAGGGAATCTACGAGCAGTACTTC. Protein sequence: CAISAGQGIYEQYF.

The gene calls are TRBV7-8 and TRBJ2-2; 14 nucleotides align to TRBD2. Trimming at V came to 1 base and at J to 1 base, leaving 5 bases not matched to a gene. The CDR3 runs 19 residues. Looked up from germline, CDR1 is SGHVS and CDR2 is FQNEAQ. CDR3 protein: CASSLVGLAGVWNTGELFF. CDR3 coding DNA: TGTGCCAGCAGCTTAGTGGGACTAGCGGGAGTATGGAACACCGGGGAGCTGTTTTTT.

This chain connects TRBV7-8 to TRBJ2-5; 11 bases match TRBD2. Trimming cost V 5 bases and J 5 bases; bases outside gene matches: 16. The CDR3 spans 18 residues. Germline V gene lookup returns CDR1 SGHVS and CDR2 FQNEAQ. CDR3 amino acids: CASSHNPITSGGWETQYF. As DNA, the CDR3 is TGTGCCAGCAGCCACAACCCTATAACTAGCGGGGGTTGGGAGACCCAGTACTTC.